These 21 T cell receptor beta chains originate from one sample sequenced in a study of cytomegalovirus exposure and HLA in healthy donors. The PCR was carried out with 60 Vbeta primers and 13 Jbeta primers. The data were produced by immunoSEQ multiplex PCR, yet TCRdb's version contains in-frame clones alone and is incomplete. Among 170,000 or so clones listed, around 82% were seen once. Sample: PBMCs. These receptors were taken from a man between 60 and 75 years old in good health and CMV-seronegative.

The gene calls are TRBV4-1 and TRBJ2-1; D is unresolved. V was clipped by 0 bases and J by 4 bases, with 10 bases between them. The CDR3 totals 15 residues. Germline V gene data show CDR1 as MGHRA and CDR2 as YSYEKL. DNA for the CDR3: TGCGCCAGCAGCCAAGATGCGGCTAGATACAATGAGCAGTTCTTC. Translated, it gives CASSQDAARYNEQFF.

The chain has TRBV6-5 and TRBJ1-1, with unresolved D. The CDR3 is 15 residues long. Germline V lookup: CDR1 MNHEY, CDR2 SVGAGI. V was shortened by 6 bases and J by 4 bases, with 18 bases between the two germline ends. The CDR3 reads CASRDLTPRGTEAFF. The CDR3 DNA reads TGTGCCAGCAGGGATTTGACACCTCGGGGCACTGAAGCTTTCTTT.

The V call is TRBV5-8, the J call TRBJ1-2; D possibly corresponds to TRBD1 (6 bases). V was shortened by 3 bases and J by 4 bases, with 19 bases between the two germline ends. The length of the CDR3 is 16 residues. Germline V gene lookup returns CDR1 SGHTS and CDR2 YDEGEE. The CDR3 spells CASSSRGGQGIYGYTF. CDR3 nucleotide sequence: TGTGCCAGCAGCTCCCGGGGCGGGCAGGGGATCTATGGCTACACCTTC.

The chain uses TRBV10-3 and TRBJ2-5; 7 bases match TRBD1. This CDR3 spans 16 amino acids. Germline V CDR1 and CDR2: ENHRY, SYGVKD. Trimming took 3 bases from V and 5 from J; bases not matched to a gene: 12. CDR3 in DNA: TGTGCCATCAGTGAAACAGGAAGAGGGGGCGGGGAGACCCAGTACTTC. Translated, it gives CAISETGRGGGETQYF.

This clone was recorded a few times. The chain couples TRBV5-6 to TRBJ2-7; 10 bases line up with TRBD1. The CDR3 consists of 14 residues. The junction had 7 bases not matched to a gene; V was cut back by 4 bases and J by 6 bases. Germline CDR1 SGHDT, CDR2 YYEEEE. The CDR3 here is CASSPGTGACEQYF. The CDR3 DNA reads as TGTGCCAGCAGCCCCGGGACAGGGGCGTGCGAGCAGTACTTC.

The chain couples TRBV2 to TRBJ2-7; D may be TRBD1 (5 bases). Germline assignment: CDR1 SNHLY and CDR2 FYNNEI. V was pared by 6 bases and J by 1 base, with 13 bases between. The CDR3 runs 14 residues. The CDR3 nucleotides are TGTGCCAGCAGCGGGCCGCAGGGATCCTACGAGCAGTACTTC. Translation gives CASSGPQGSYEQYF.

The rearrangement links TRBV30 to TRBJ2-1, with 9 bases matching TRBD2. The germline V gene encodes CDR1 GTSNPN and CDR2 SVGIG (reference sequence). Unmatched junction bases numbered 11, after V lost 2 bases and J lost 9 bases. The CDR3 is made up of 15 amino acids. The DNA for the CDR3 is TGTGCCTGGAGTCCAGGGACTAGCTATCAGGGTGAGCAGTTCTTC. Its translation: CAWSPGTSYQGEQFF.

The rearrangement joins TRBV6-1 to TRBJ1-4; possible D gene TRBD1, 6 bases. V was trimmed by 6 bases and J by 2 bases, leaving 13 bases between them. Germline V gene sequence: CDR1 MNHNS, CDR2 SASEGT. The CDR3 loop spans 15 amino acids. The DNA for the CDR3 is TGTGCCAGCAGCTCTACCAGGGGTACTAATGAAAAACTGTTTTTT. Its translation: CASSSTRGTNEKLFF.

The chain employs TRBV5-4 and TRBJ1-5, with 7 bases fitting TRBD1. V shed 6 bases, J shed 0 bases, and the junction held 12 bases outside the gene matches. The CDR3 sequence is 17 residues long. Looked up from germline, CDR1 is SGHNT and CDR2 is YYREEE (reference sequence). The CDR3 protein is CASNVLYGTDSNQPQHF. As DNA, the CDR3 is TGTGCCAGCAACGTCCTTTACGGGACAGATAGCAATCAGCCCCAGCATTTT.

The J gene is TRBJ2-7, the V gene TRBV5-5, with TRBD1 as a possible D gene (7 bases). Germline V gives CDR1 SGHKS, CDR2 YYEKEE (reference sequence). The V end lost 0 bases, the J end lost 4 bases, and 11 bases lay between the germline ends. This CDR3 has 14 residues. CDR3 nucleotide sequence: TGTGCCAGCAGCTTGGGAGCAGGGGGGTACGAGCAGTACTTC. It codes for CASSLGAGGYEQYF.

The rearrangement uses TRBV5-6 and TRBJ1-5; TRBD1 matches at 8 bases. V shed 0 bases, J shed 4 bases, and the junction held 6 bases outside the gene matches. The CDR3 length is 16 residues. Germline CDR1 SGHDT, CDR2 YYEEEE. Here the CDR3 DNA reads TGTGCCAGCAGCTTGGGTCCAGGGGGCGGAAATCAGCCCCAGCATTTT. This encodes CASSLGPGGGNQPQHF. The full variable domain, with the rest looked up from reference TRBV5-6 and TRBJ1-5, is DAGVTQSPTHLIKTRGQQVTLRCSPKSGHDTVSWYQQALGQGPQFIFQYYEEEERQRGNFPDRFSGHQFPNYSSELNVNALLLGDSALYLCASSLGPGGGNQPQHFGDGTRLSIL.

The chain joins TRBV6-5 to TRBJ1-6; D might be TRBD1 (5 bases). Germline CDR1 MNHEY, CDR2 SVGAGI. V was clipped by 2 bases and J by 8 bases, with 10 bases between them. The CDR3 covers 14 residues. The CDR3 DNA sequence: TGTGCCAGCAGTTACGGCAGGGCATATTCACCCCTCCACTTT. Translated, it gives CASSYGRAYSPLHF.

The chain recombines TRBV29-1 with TRBJ2-5; 9 positions agree with TRBD1. J was trimmed by 1 base and V by 5 bases; bases with no gene match: 8. Germline-derived CDR1 and CDR2 are SQVTM and ANQGSEA. The CDR3 extends over 15 amino acids. CDR3 coding DNA: TGCAGCGTTCTGAGGACAGGGGACGGCCAAGAGACCCAGTACTTC. It encodes CSVLRTGDGQETQYF.

The V call is TRBV28, the J call TRBJ1-2; unclear D gene. This CDR3 is 15 amino acids long. V lost 2 bases, J lost 4 bases, and 14 bases lay in between. The germline CDR1 and CDR2 sequences are MDHEN and SYDVKM. The CDR3 region has the DNA TGTGCCAGCAGTTTAACCCAGGACTGGTTCTATGGCTACACCTTC. Translated: CASSLTQDWFYGYTF.

CDR3 bases: TGTGCCAGCAGTGGCAGGGGGACCTATCAGCCCCAGCATTTT. Translated: CASSGRGTYQPQHF. This chain links TRBV2 with TRBJ1-5, with 7 positions matching TRBD1. V dropped 4 bases and J dropped 5; count of bases not matched to a gene: 5. This CDR3 contains 14 residues. Germline loops: CDR1 SNHLY, CDR2 FYNNEI.

The genes are TRBV5-4 and TRBJ2-1; TRBD2 aligns across 9 bases. The CDR3 contains 19 residues. After removal of 3 bases from V and 2 bases from J, the junction contained 15 bases not matched to a gene. Germline loops: CDR1 SGHNT, CDR2 YYREEE (reference sequence). The CDR3, as DNA: TGTGCCAGCAGCTATAAATCGTCGACTAGCGGCCCCGCCTACAATGAGCAGTTCTTC. This sequence encodes CASSYKSSTSGPAYNEQFF.

This clone showed up just a few times. The chain uses TRBV7-9 and TRBJ2-4; TRBD2 might be the D (7 bases). The CDR3 has 15 amino acids. CDR1 is SEHNR and CDR2 is FQNEAQ in the germline V gene (reference sequence). V lost 5 bases to trimming and J lost 0 bases, with 11 bases between them. CDR3 loop: CASSRGGLAKNIQYF. In nucleotides, the CDR3 is TGTGCCAGCAGCAGGGGGGGGCTAGCCAAAAACATTCAGTACTTC.

J is TRBJ1-5 and V is TRBV28; a weak D match, TRBD1 (5 bases). The CDR3 spans 16 residues. V was pared by 5 bases and J by 1 base, with 15 bases between. CDR1 and CDR2 from the germline V gene are MDHEN and SYDVKM. The DNA of the CDR3 is TGTGCCAGCAGTGGTTTGGGGGGATTAAGCAATCAGCCCCAGCATTTT. It specifies CASSGLGGLSNQPQHF.

This clone appeared a few times. V is TRBV19 and J is TRBJ2-3, with 8 bases fitting TRBD2. The CDR3 runs to 13 residues. Trimming removed 6 bases from V and 4 bases from J; junction bases left unmatched: 3. Germline V CDR1 and CDR2: LNHDA, SQIVND (reference sequence). CDR3 protein: CASRSGGPDTQYF. CDR3 nucleotide sequence: TGTGCCAGTAGGTCGGGGGGGCCAGATACGCAGTATTTT.

The chain carries TRBV30 and TRBJ1-6; 9 bases map to TRBD1. Trimming took 2 bases from V and 10 from J; bases not matched to a gene: 6. Germline V lookup: CDR1 GTSNPN, CDR2 SVGIG (reference sequence). This CDR3 is 14 amino acids long. In DNA, the CDR3 is TGTGCCTGGAGTTCGGACAGGGGCCCCTCACCCCTCCACTTT. Translation gives CAWSSDRGPSPLHF.

The gene calls are TRBV5-1 and TRBJ2-3, with D possibly matching TRBD1 (5 bases). Trimming stripped 0 bases from V and 0 bases from J, with 11 bases between. CDR3 length: 16 amino acids. Germline loops: CDR1 SGHRS, CDR2 YFSETQ. CDR3: CASSLEGRVSTDTQYF. CDR3 DNA sequence: TGCGCCAGCAGCTTGGAGGGCAGGGTGAGCACAGATACGCAGTATTTT.